The 16 T cell receptor beta chains given below trace back to one sample, sequenced in a study of blood T cell repertoires in COVID-19. This table comes from immunoSEQ multiplex PCR, and its TCRdb copy is limited to in-frame clones, with some not included. The table includes 200,000 to 300,000 clones, approximately 90% detected once. Input material: PBMCs or T cells enriched from blood (not recorded which). All receptors come from a woman between 25 and 40 years old with acute COVID-19.

This chain joins TRBV20-1 and TRBJ2-7; 13 bases are shared with TRBD2. Trimming took 3 bases from V and 6 from J; bases not matched to a gene: 8. The CDR3 spans 15 residues. CDR1 and CDR2 from the germline V gene are DFQATT and SNEGSKA (reference sequence). The CDR3 bases are TGCAGTGCTAGTCCACTAGCGGGGGGGCTTGGCGAGCAGTACTTC. This gives the protein CSASPLAGGLGEQYF.

The sample holds one count of this clone. The chain has TRBV9 and TRBJ2-3, with 8 bases aligning to TRBD1. The V and J ends lost 3 bases and 0 bases, in that order; junction bases with no gene match: 18. Germline V CDR1 and CDR2: SGDLS, YYNGEE. This CDR3 comprises 20 residues. The CDR3 bases are TGTGCCAGCAGCGCCCCGCTACACAGGGGGGAAAACCCTAGCACAGATACGCAGTATTTT. Protein: CASSAPLHRGENPSTDTQYF.

V gene TRBV3-1 (or the pseudogene TRBV3-2) combines with J gene TRBJ1-1; D perhaps matches TRBD1 (5 bases). V lost 2 bases, J lost 3 bases, and 10 bases lay in between. The CDR3 spans 14 residues. In germline, CDR1 is LGHDT, CDR2 YNNKEL (reference sequence). CDR3 DNA: TGTGCCAGCAGCCAACTAGGGGTTCACACTGAAGCTTTCTTT. This gives the protein CASSQLGVHTEAFF.

The J gene is TRBJ1-6, the V gene TRBV4-1, with D unclear. Germline assignment: CDR1 MGHRA and CDR2 YSYEKL. This CDR3 is built from 17 residues. V gave up 0 bases and J gave up 0 bases, with 9 bases separating them. CDR3 amino acids: CASSQEGSDSYNSPLHF. The CDR3 DNA sequence: TGCGCCAGCAGCCAAGAGGGCAGTGACTCCTATAATTCACCCCTCCACTTT.

The rearrangement links TRBV7-8 to TRBJ1-6; D gene ambiguous. V lost 3 bases, J lost 8 bases, and 8 bases lay in between. The germline CDR1 and CDR2 sequences are SGHVS and FQNEAQ. This CDR3 is 13 amino acids long. The CDR3 region is CASSLSADSPLHF. CDR3 nucleotide sequence: TGTGCCAGCAGCTTGAGTGCTGATTCACCCCTCCACTTT.

The chain combines TRBV6-5 with TRBJ1-4; D unclear. The V and J ends lost 5 bases and 4 bases respectively, with 5 bases between them. CDR3 length: 12 amino acids. The germline CDR1 and CDR2 sequences are MNHEY and SVGAGI. The CDR3 sequence: CASSPSNEKLFF. CDR3 bases: TGTGCCAGCAGTCCCAGTAATGAAAAACTGTTTTTT.

The J gene is TRBJ1-2, the V gene TRBV29-1; TRBD1 agrees at 7 bases. Losses at the gene ends were 7 bases for V and 1 base for J; bases not matched to a gene: 6. The CDR3 is 13 residues long. Germline CDR1 and CDR2: SQVTM and ANQGSEA. The chain's CDR3 is CSASRQGNYGYTF. CDR3 DNA: TGCAGCGCATCCCGACAGGGTAACTATGGCTACACCTTC.

V usage is TRBV5-3 and J usage is TRBJ1-5; D gene unclear. TRBV5-3 is an open reading frame, and its role is uncertain. This CDR3 is 15 amino acids long. Trimming shortened V by 10 bases and J by 0 bases, and 17 bases separated the two germline ends. The CDR3 loop is CAPGPFYYSNQPQHF. CDR3 bases: TGTGCCCCCGGTCCCTTTTATTATAGCAATCAGCCCCAGCATTTT.

V and J are TRBV14 and TRBJ2-7; D call uncertain. The CDR3 extends over 12 amino acids. Germline CDR1 is SGHDN and CDR2 is FVKESK. Trimming cost V 4 bases and J 1 base, with 5 bases left between them. The CDR3 region is CASSPSSYEQYF. The CDR3 nucleotides read TGTGCCAGCAGCCCCTCTTCCTACGAGCAGTACTTC.

The chain carries TRBV5-1 and TRBJ1-5, with D perhaps TRBD1 (6 bases). V was clipped by 3 bases and J by 0 bases, with 13 bases between them. This CDR3 is built from 16 residues. Germline V gives CDR1 SGHRS, CDR2 YFSETQ. As DNA, the CDR3 is TGCGCCAGCAGCTCACAGGGAGGGTATAGCAATCAGCCCCAGCATTTT. Amino acid sequence: CASSSQGGYSNQPQHF.

The rearrangement links TRBV5-4 to TRBJ2-3; 8 nucleotides agree with TRBD2. CDR3 length: 16 residues. Germline V gene lookup returns CDR1 SGHNT and CDR2 YYREEE (reference sequence). Trimming at V came to 0 bases and at J to 3 bases, leaving 6 bases not matched to a gene. The CDR3 nucleotides are TGTGCCAGCAGCTTGGCATCAAGCGGGGGAACAGATACGCAGTATTTT. Translated, it gives CASSLASSGGTDTQYF.

V gene TRBV3-1 (or the pseudogene TRBV3-2) combines with J gene TRBJ1-5; the D gene is possibly TRBD1 (5 bases). This CDR3 has 13 residues. Germline V gene lookup returns CDR1 LGHDT and CDR2 YNNKEL (reference sequence). The germline V and J ends were trimmed by 4 bases and 7 bases, with 11 bases remaining between them. CDR3 DNA sequence: TGTGCCAGCAGCCCCCAGGGAGGCCAGCCCCAGCATTTT. The encoded protein is CASSPQGGQPQHF.

V gene TRBV6-5 combines with J gene TRBJ1-4, with D perhaps TRBD1 (6 bases). This CDR3 comprises 14 residues. CDR1 is MNHEY and CDR2 is SVGAGI in the germline V gene. V gave up 8 bases and J gave up 7 bases, with 17 bases separating them. CDR3 region: CASSPGRGFEKLFF. The DNA of the CDR3 is TGTGCCAGCTCGCCCGGCAGGGGATTTGAAAAACTGTTTTTT.

This sequence joins TRBV13 and TRBJ1-1; D unclear. V lost 4 bases and J lost 6, with 18 bases in between. The CDR3 has 15 amino acids. CDR1 is PRHDT and CDR2 is FYEKMQ in the germline V gene (reference sequence). The CDR3 nucleotides are TGTGCCAGCAGCTCCGACGGAGACGAGAGATCTGAAGCTTTCTTT. Translating gives CASSSDGDERSEAFF.

The chain's CDR3 is CAISEDSNNQPQHF. In nucleotides, the CDR3 is TGTGCCATCAGTGAGGACAGCAACAATCAGCCCCAGCATTTT. V gene TRBV10-3 combines with J gene TRBJ1-5; a possible D gene is TRBD1 (5 bases). V was cut by 2 bases and J by 3 bases, with 8 bases left in between. The length of the CDR3 is 14 residues. Germline lookup yields CDR1 ENHRY and CDR2 SYGVKD.

This chain links TRBV12-5 with TRBJ1-1; TRBD1 agrees at 9 bases. Trimming removed 6 bases from V and 8 bases from J; junction bases left unmatched: 19. The V gene's germline CDR1 is LGHNT and CDR2 FRNRAP. The CDR3 consists of 17 residues. In DNA form, the CDR3 reads TGTGCTAGTGGATTTACAGGGGGCGGAGGTAGGTCGGACGAAGCTTTCTTT. It yields the protein CASGFTGGGGRSDEAFF.